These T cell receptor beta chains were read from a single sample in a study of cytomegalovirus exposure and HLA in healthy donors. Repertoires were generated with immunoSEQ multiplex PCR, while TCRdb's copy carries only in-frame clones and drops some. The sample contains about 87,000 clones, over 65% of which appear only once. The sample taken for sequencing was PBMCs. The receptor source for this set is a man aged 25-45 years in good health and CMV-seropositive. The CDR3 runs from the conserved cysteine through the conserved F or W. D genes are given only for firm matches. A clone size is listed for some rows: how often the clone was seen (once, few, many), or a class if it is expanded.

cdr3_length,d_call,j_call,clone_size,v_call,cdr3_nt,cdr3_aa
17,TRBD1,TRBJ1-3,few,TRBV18,TGTGCCAGCTCGGTTTCCGGACAGGCGATCTCTGGAAACACCATATATTTT,CASSVSGQAISGNTIYF
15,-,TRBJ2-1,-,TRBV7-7,TGTGCCAGCAGCTTAGGCGAGAGCTCCTACAATGAGCAGTTCTTC,CASSLGESSYNEQFF
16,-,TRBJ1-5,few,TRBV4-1,TGCGCCAGCAGCCAAGAATCCCAGCGGAGCAATCAGCCCCAGCATTTT,CASSQESQRSNQPQHF
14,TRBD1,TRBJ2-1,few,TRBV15,TGTGCCACCAGCAAGGGACAGGATAGGGATGAGCAGTTCTTC,CATSKGQDRDEQFF
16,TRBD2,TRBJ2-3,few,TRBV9,TGTGCCAGCAGCTACGGACTAGCGGGCCTCACAGATACGCAGTATTTT,CASSYGLAGLTDTQYF
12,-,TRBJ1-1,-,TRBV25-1,TGTGCCAGCAGTCCCCGGAACACTGAAGCTTTCTTT,CASSPRNTEAFF
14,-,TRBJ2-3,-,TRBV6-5,TGTGCCAGCAGTTATCAAAACGGGAAAGATACGCAGTATTTT,CASSYQNGKDTQYF
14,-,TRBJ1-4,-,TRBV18,TGTGCCAGCTCACCAACTGACAGTAATGAAAAACTGTTTTTT,CASSPTDSNEKLFF
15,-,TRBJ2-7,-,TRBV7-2,TGTGCCAGCAGCTTAGAACTGGGGGCTAGAACTGAGCAGTACTTC,CASSLELGARTEQYF
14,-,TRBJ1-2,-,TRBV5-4,TGTGCCAGCAGCTTGCAAAACTCTAACTATGGCTACACCTTC,CASSLQNSNYGYTF
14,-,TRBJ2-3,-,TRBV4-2,TGTGCCAGCAGCCAAGATCAGGGGACAGATACGCAGTATTTT,CASSQDQGTDTQYF
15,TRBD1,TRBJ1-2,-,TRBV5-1,TGCGCCAGCAGCCAGTCCGAGACAGGGAACTATGGCTACACCTTC,CASSQSETGNYGYTF
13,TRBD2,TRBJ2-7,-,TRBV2,TGTGCCCTTGCGGGAGGGGAATTCTACGAGCAGTACTTC,CALAGGEFYEQYF
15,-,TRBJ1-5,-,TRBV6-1,TGTGCCAGCAGCTGGACGGGAAATAGCAATCAGCCCCAGCATTTT,CASSWTGNSNQPQHF
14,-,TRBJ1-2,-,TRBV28,TGTGCCAGCAGTTTATCCAGGGATTTCCGTGGCTACACCTTC,CASSLSRDFRGYTF
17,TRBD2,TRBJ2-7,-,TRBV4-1,TGCGCCAGCAGCCAACTTGTTGTTACGGGAGGAGCCTACGAGCAGTACTTC,CASSQLVVTGGAYEQYF
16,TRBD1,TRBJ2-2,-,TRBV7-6,TGTGCCAGCAGCTTAGCGGGACAGGGCCCGTTGCGGGAGCTGTTTTTT,CASSLAGQGPLRELFF
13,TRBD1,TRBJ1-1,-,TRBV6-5,TGTGCCAGCAGTGCGGGACAGGGAATTGAAGCTTTCTTT,CASSAGQGIEAFF
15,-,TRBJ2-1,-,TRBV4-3,TGCGCCAGCAGCCAAGACAGGAGGTCTCGGAATGAGCAGTTCTTC,CASSQDRRSRNEQFF